Listed below are T cell receptor beta chains from one sample, sequenced in a study of T cell responses to AZD1222 COVID-19 vaccine. Produced via immunoSEQ multiplex PCR; TCRdb's table is partial and in-frame only. In the table there are about 110,000 clones, roughly nine tenths of which are singletons. Sample: peripheral blood, taken on day 0 of MenACWY control vaccination. These receptors came from an adult in good health. Both conserved end residues are part of each CDR3. Each record gives: V gene, J gene, D gene, clone size, CDR3 DNA, CDR3 protein. The D gene is left open where the match is weak. A clone size is listed for some rows: how often the clone was seen (once, few, many), or a class if it is expanded.

>TRBV6-1|TRBJ1-1|-|-
TGTGCCAGCAGTGACCACAGGGCGATGGCTTTCTTT
CASSDHRAMAFF
>TRBV7-2|TRBJ1-1|TRBD1|-
TGTGCCAGCAGTCGTACCGGGACAGGGGTAAAAGCTTTCTTT
CASSRTGTGVKAFF
>TRBV7-9|TRBJ1-6|TRBD1|-
TGTGCCAGCAGCTTAGTCGACAGGGGCTCCTATAATTCACCCCTCCACTTT
CASSLVDRGSYNSPLHF
>TRBV11-2|TRBJ2-7|TRBD2|-
TGTGCCAGCAGCTTAGATGTGTGGGGGGGACTATCTCGGGAGCAGTACTTC
CASSLDVWGGLSREQYF
>TRBV11-2|TRBJ1-6|-|-
TGTGCCAGCAGCTTAGGAGGAGGGAGCTCCTATAATTCACCCCTCCACTTT
CASSLGGGSSYNSPLHF
>TRBV7-3|TRBJ2-2|-|-
TGTGCCAGCAGCTCACAGGGTACCGGGGAGCTGTTTTTT
CASSSQGTGELFF
>TRBV6-5|TRBJ1-2|-|-
TGTGCCAGCAGTTACTCCGACCGGGACCTCTATGGCTACACCTTC
CASSYSDRDLYGYTF
>TRBV30|TRBJ2-7|-|once
TGTGCCTGGACAGGTGGAGTCGAGCAGTACTTC
CAWTGGVEQYF
>TRBV10-2|TRBJ2-1|-|few
TGCGCCAGCAGTGGGAGGCGGCCTTACAATGAGCAGTTCTTC
CASSGRRPYNEQFF
>TRBV4-3|TRBJ1-4|TRBD1|-
TGCGCCAGCAGCCAAGACAGGGGGACTAATGAAAAACTGTTTTTT
CASSQDRGTNEKLFF
>TRBV24-1|TRBJ1-1|-|-
TGTGCCACCAGTGATTGGTGGGGCACTGAAGCTTTCTTT
CATSDWWGTEAFF
>TRBV27|TRBJ2-7|TRBD1|-
TGTGCCAGCAGTACCAGACAGGGTTGGTACGAGCAGTACTTC
CASSTRQGWYEQYF
>TRBV7-2|TRBJ2-1|TRBD2|-
TGTGCCAGTACTCCCACTAGCGGAAACAATGAGCAGTTCTTC
CASTPTSGNNEQFF
>TRBV5-4|TRBJ2-3|TRBD2|-
TGTGCCAGCAGTTCTACTACTAGCGGGGGCACAGATACGCAGTATTTT
CASSSTTSGGTDTQYF
>TRBV5-1|TRBJ2-1|TRBD2|few
TGCGCCAGCAGCTTGGTACTAGCGGGGCCTAATGAGCAGTTCTTC
CASSLVLAGPNEQFF
>TRBV5-5|TRBJ2-7|-|-
TGTGCCAGCAGCTTGGCACAGGGATCCTACGAGCAGTACTTC
CASSLAQGSYEQYF
>TRBV5-1|TRBJ1-3|TRBD1|-
TGCGCCAGCAGCTTCTGGGAACAGGGGGCCCTTGGAAACACCATATATTTT
CASSFWEQGALGNTIYF
>TRBV11-2|TRBJ2-7|TRBD1|-
TGTGCCAGCAGCCCCATAAACAGGGTGAGGGGGCTCTACGAGCAGTACTTC
CASSPINRVRGLYEQYF
>TRBV13|TRBJ2-6|-|-
TGTGCCAGCAGCGCATCAACAGGGAGCTCTGGGGCCAACGTCCTGACTTTC
CASSASTGSSGANVLTF
>TRBV19|TRBJ2-1|TRBD1|-
TGTGCCAGTGGGGACAGGCGAAGCTCCTACAATGAGCAGTTCTTC
CASGDRRSSYNEQFF
>TRBV3-1/TRBV3-2|TRBJ2-3|-|-
TGTGCCAGCAGCCAAGAGGAACGCACAGATACGCAGTATTTT
CASSQEERTDTQYF
>TRBV24-1|TRBJ2-2|-|once
TGTGCCACCAGTGACCCGACCGTGAACCCGAACACCGGGGAGCTGTTTTTT
CATSDPTVNPNTGELFF
>TRBV10-3|TRBJ1-5|-|-
TGTGCCATCAGTGAGTCGAGGTCGTTTAGCAATCAGCCCCAGCATTTT
CAISESRSFSNQPQHF
>TRBV19|TRBJ2-2|TRBD1|-
TGTGCCAGGCTTGGGACAGGGACCACCGGGGAGCTGTTTTTT
CARLGTGTTGELFF
>TRBV2|TRBJ1-2|TRBD1|-
TGTGCCAGCAGACCGGGACAGGGTTATGGCTACACCTTC
CASRPGQGYGYTF
>TRBV10-1|TRBJ1-1|-|-
TGCGCCAGCAGTGATTCGTGGGGTACCCATTTT
CASSDSWGTHF
>TRBV2|TRBJ1-2|-|-
TGTGCCAGCAGTGAATCACAGGGCGGCTATGGCTACACCTTC
CASSESQGGYGYTF
>TRBV18|TRBJ1-4|-|-
TGTGCCAGCTCACCACCCGGCAAACCAACTAATGAAAAACTGTTTTTT
CASSPPGKPTNEKLFF
>TRBV19|TRBJ1-5|-|-
TGTGCCAGTAGTATAGAAACCTATAGCCCCCTTCAGCCCCAGCATTTT
CASSIETYSPLQPQHF
>TRBV6-2/TRBV6-3|TRBJ2-1|TRBD2|-
TGTGCCAGCAACCCAGGGACTAGCGGGGCTTGGGAGCAGTTCTTC
CASNPGTSGAWEQFF
>TRBV5-5|TRBJ2-7|-|-
TGTGCCAGCAGCCACCTCAGGGGAGGCTACGAGCAGTACTTC
CASSHLRGGYEQYF
>TRBV2|TRBJ1-4|TRBD1|-
TGTGCCAGCAGCTACCGGGACAGCAGCGAAAAACTGTTTTTT
CASSYRDSSEKLFF
>TRBV3-1/TRBV3-2|TRBJ1-6|TRBD1|-
TGTGCCAGCAGCCAACCCGGACAGGGGGCCAGCTCCTATAATTCACCCCTCCACTTT
CASSQPGQGASSYNSPLHF
>TRBV28|TRBJ1-5|-|-
TGTGCCAGCAGTTTTCGCAGGGGTGGACAGCCCCAGCATTTT
CASSFRRGGQPQHF
>TRBV3-1/TRBV3-2|TRBJ2-1|-|-
TGTGCCAGCAGCTCCACCCCAGGGGAGCAGTTCTTC
CASSSTPGEQFF
>TRBV5-1|TRBJ2-3|TRBD2|-
TGCGCCAGCAGCTTGGGGCTAGCGGGGGTAGTAGATACGCAGTATTTT
CASSLGLAGVVDTQYF
>TRBV6-5|TRBJ2-3|-|-
TGTGCCAGCAGTTTAGGACAAACTGCGGATACGCAGTATTTT
CASSLGQTADTQYF
>TRBV19|TRBJ2-2|TRBD1|-
TGTGCCAGTGCCGGGACAGGGAACACCGGGGAGCTGTTTTTT
CASAGTGNTGELFF
>TRBV12-3/TRBV12-4|TRBJ2-5|-|-
TGTGCCAGCACAGAGACGGTCCAAGAGACCCAGTACTTC
CASTETVQETQYF
>TRBV4-2|TRBJ2-1|TRBD2|-
TGTGCCAGCAGCCAAGATTCCGGGGGGGGCACATACAATGAGCAGTTCTTC
CASSQDSGGGTYNEQFF
>TRBV27|TRBJ2-2|TRBD1|-
TGTGCCAGCAGCGATCAGGGGGCATCCTCTTACACCGGGGAGCTGTTTTTT
CASSDQGASSYTGELFF
>TRBV4-1|TRBJ1-2|-|once
TGCGCCAGCAGCCCATCCCCAGGGCCCAGCCATGGCTACACCTTC
CASSPSPGPSHGYTF
>TRBV6-5|TRBJ2-7|-|-
TGTGCCAGCATGAGCGGGCACGAGCAGTACTTC
CASMSGHEQYF
>TRBV6-5|TRBJ2-7|-|-
TGTGCCAGCAGCGCGCCGTGGGACGAGCAGTACTTC
CASSAPWDEQYF
>TRBV12-3/TRBV12-4|TRBJ2-7|TRBD1|-
TGTGCCAGCAAAAAACAGGGGGCATACGAGCAGTACTTC
CASKKQGAYEQYF
>TRBV7-9|TRBJ1-5|-|-
TGTGCCAGCAGCCCGGACAGCAATCAGCCCCAGCATTTT
CASSPDSNQPQHF
>TRBV18|TRBJ2-1|TRBD2|few
TGTGCCAGCTCTATAGCGGGGGGGTCCTACAATGAGCAGTTCTTC
CASSIAGGSYNEQFF
>TRBV27|TRBJ1-6|-|-
TGTGCCAGCAGTCAATGGACGTGGAATTCACCCCTCCACTTT
CASSQWTWNSPLHF
>TRBV3-1/TRBV3-2|TRBJ2-7|-|-
TGTGCCAGCAGCCAAGAGGGTTACGAGCAGTACTTC
CASSQEGYEQYF
>TRBV6-5|TRBJ1-4|-|-
TGTGCCAGCAGCTGGACCACTAATGAAAAACTGTTTTTT
CASSWTTNEKLFF
>TRBV4-3|TRBJ1-1|-|-
TGCGCCAGCAGCCAAGATCTCAAAGGGGAGACTGAAGCTTTCTTT
CASSQDLKGETEAFF
>TRBV24-1|TRBJ1-2|TRBD1|-
TGTGCCACCAGATCCGACAGGGGGGATGGCTACACCTTC
CATRSDRGDGYTF
>TRBV7-2|TRBJ2-1|TRBD2|-
TGTGCCAGCAGCCCCTGGGGAGCGGGGGGCTCCTACAATGAGCAGTTCTTC
CASSPWGAGGSYNEQFF
>TRBV10-1|TRBJ2-5|TRBD1|-
TGCGCCAGCAGTGAGACCGACTGGACAGGCCAAGAGACCCAGTACTTC
CASSETDWTGQETQYF
>TRBV2|TRBJ1-1|TRBD1|-
TGTGCCAGCAGGGTAGACAGGGTGATCACTGAAGCTTTCTTT
CASRVDRVITEAFF
>TRBV5-8|TRBJ1-1|-|-
TGTGCCAGCAGCCCTCTCAACACTGAAGCTTTCTTT
CASSPLNTEAFF
>TRBV6-5|TRBJ1-5|TRBD1|-
TGTGCCAGCAGTTCACAACAGGGGGCCAATCAGCCCCAGCATTTT
CASSSQQGANQPQHF
>TRBV25-1|TRBJ1-1|TRBD1|once
TGTGCCAGCAGTGAGTTACAGGGGGAAGCTTTCTTT
CASSELQGEAFF
>TRBV3-1/TRBV3-2|TRBJ2-1|TRBD1|-
TGTGCCAGCAGCCAAGATCGGCGGACAGGATCCTACAATGAGCAGTTCTTC
CASSQDRRTGSYNEQFF